The 27 T cell receptor beta chains below come from one sample, sequenced in a study of vaccination and CD4 T cells after COVID-19 (dated by TCRdb to the early 2020s). These TCRs' antigens remain unknown. Receptor libraries were prepared by PCR. Instrument on record: Illumina iSeq 100. DNA from cultured CD4+ T cells was subjected to TCR sequencing with the Oncomine TCR Beta short-read assay at the Johns Hopkins FTIC core. TCRdb applied fastp at Q25 and MiXCR to the public reads, then kept only in-frame beta chains. CDR3 protein sequences are deduplicated, and each keeps its most common genes and DNA. Here the sample has fewer than 10,000 distinct CDR3 sequences; about 61% occur a single time. Roughly a quarter of the sample lies in the top ten. The treatment or condition label for this specimen denotes: 10-day PBMC culture with coronavirus spike peptide pools or control peptides (ViraFEST assay). Sequenced sample: CD4+ T cells from blood, cultured in vitro. These receptors were obtained from a human donor who had recovered from COVID-19.

This chain connects TRBV21-1 to TRBJ2-7. TRBV21-1 is a pseudogene. The CDR3 sequence is 11 residues long. The CDR3 loop reads CASSKGYEQYF. For the CDR3, the DNA is TGTGCCAGCAGCAAAGGGTACGAGCAGTACTTC.

The V gene is TRBV7-8, the J gene TRBJ2-7, with 13 nucleotides matching TRBD2. Germline CDR1 SGHVS, CDR2 FQNEAQ. V was pared by 8 bases and J by 0 bases, with 1 base of the junction left unmatched. The CDR3 runs to 14 residues. In nucleotides, the CDR3 is TGTGCCAGCCGGACTAGCGGGAGCTCCTACGAGCAGTACTTC. Translating it yields CASRTSGSSYEQYF.

This clonotype was observed a handful of times. This rearrangement joins TRBV7-3 to TRBJ2-2; the D is unclear. With 2 bases removed from V and 3 bases from J, the gap between germline ends came to 7 bases. The CDR3 is 14 residues long. Germline V gene sequence: CDR1 SGHTA, CDR2 FQGTGA. For the CDR3, the DNA is TGTGCCAGCAGCTTACGGCCTCACACCGGGGAGCTGTTTTTT. It codes for CASSLRPHTGELFF.

This rearrangement joins TRBV5-1 to TRBJ2-5; 7 bases match TRBD1. Germline lookup yields CDR1 SGHRS and CDR2 YFSETQ. The CDR3 contains 16 residues. V lost 2 bases, J lost 3 bases, and 10 bases stayed unmatched. In nucleotides, the CDR3 is TGCGCCAGCAGCTTTTCCGAGGGGGCGCGGAAAGAGACCCAGTACTTC. Protein product: CASSFSEGARKETQYF. The full variable domain, completed using reference TRBV5-1 and TRBJ2-5, is KAGVTQTPRYLIKTRGQQVTLSCSPISGHRSVSWYQQTPGQGLQFLFEYFSETQRNKGNFPGRFSGRQFSNSRSEMNVSTLELGDSALYLCASSFSEGARKETQYFGPGTRLLVL.

This clonotype turned up a few times. V gene TRBV6-1 combines with J gene TRBJ2-1, with a weak D call TRBD2 (6 bases). V was shortened by 7 bases and J by 0 bases, with 16 bases between the two germline ends. This CDR3 is built from 16 residues. CDR1 and CDR2 from the germline V gene are MNHNS and SASEGT. The CDR3 here is CASTTRLESSYNEQFF. The CDR3 DNA is TGTGCCAGCACCACAAGACTAGAAAGCTCCTACAATGAGCAGTTCTTC.

J is TRBJ2-7 and V is TRBV6-2 or TRBV6-3; unclear D gene. V was trimmed by 6 bases and J by 1 base, leaving 7 bases between them. Germline loops: CDR1 MNHEY, CDR2 SVGEGT. This CDR3 region has 12 residues. The CDR3 here is CASSLGSYEQYF. The CDR3 DNA is TGTGCCAGCAGCCTAGGATCCTACGAGCAGTACTTC.

This chain links TRBV6-1 with TRBJ1-6, with D uncertain. V lost 6 bases, J lost 0 bases, and 9 bases lay in between. This CDR3 spans 15 amino acids. Germline CDR1 is MNHNS and CDR2 is SASEGT. CDR3 nucleotides: TGTGCCAGCAGCAGGACGGACTCCTATAATTCACCCCTCCACTTT. Residues: CASSRTDSYNSPLHF.

This clonotype has only one observation. This chain connects TRBV7-6 to TRBJ1-3, with a possible D match to TRBD1 (6 bases). Germline loops: CDR1 SGHVS, CDR2 FNYEAQ. This CDR3 comprises 15 residues. V was cut by 5 bases and J by 4 bases, with 15 bases left in between. The CDR3 sequence is CASSPIRGSGNTIYF. CDR3 nucleotide sequence: TGTGCCAGCAGCCCTATCAGGGGTTCGGGAAACACCATATATTTT.

The chain employs TRBV6-1 and TRBJ2-7; 10 nucleotides match TRBD1. The length of the CDR3 is 15 residues. Germline CDR1 reads MNHNS; CDR2 reads SASEGT. V gave up 1 base and J gave up 2 bases; unmatched junction bases: 2. CDR3 loop: CASSEEGTGAYEQYF. The CDR3 DNA reads as TGTGCCAGCAGTGAAGAGGGGACAGGGGCCTACGAGCAGTACTTC.

The rearrangement joins TRBV29-1 to TRBJ2-7; a weak D match, TRBD2 (5 bases). Trimming stripped 4 bases from V and 1 base from J, with 8 bases between. The length of the CDR3 is 12 residues. CDR1 is SQVTM and CDR2 is ANQGSEA in the germline V gene. As DNA, the CDR3 is TGCAGCGTTGGTCGAGGGTCCTACGAGCAGTACTTC. It yields the protein CSVGRGSYEQYF.

The genes are TRBV20-1 and TRBJ2-7; 8 positions match TRBD1. Germline lookup yields CDR1 DFQATT and CDR2 SNEGSKA (reference sequence). V lost 3 bases and J lost 1; bases outside the gene matches: 11. The CDR3 totals 16 residues. The DNA of the CDR3 is TGCAGTGCTAGGGGGACAGGAGGTGGAGGGTCCTACGAGCAGTACTTC. It translates to CSARGTGGGGSYEQYF.

This clonotype was seen more than once but under ten times. V gene TRBV19 combines with J gene TRBJ2-5; 10 nucleotides match TRBD1. V shed 5 bases, J shed 4 bases, and the junction held 1 base outside the gene matches. The CDR3 contains 13 residues. Germline-derived CDR1 and CDR2 are LNHDA and SQIVND (reference sequence). In DNA form, the CDR3 reads TGTGCCAGTAGTTGGGACAGGGGAGAGACCCAGTACTTC. This encodes CASSWDRGETQYF.

The chain employs TRBV11-3 and TRBJ1-1; D is uncertain. The CDR3 sequence is 13 residues long. V lost 4 bases, J lost 0 bases, and 6 bases lay in between. Germline V gene data show CDR1 as SGHNT and CDR2 as YENEEA. CDR3 coding DNA: TGTGCCAGCAGCTCCGACATGAACACTGAAGCTTTCTTT. Translated: CASSSDMNTEAFF. The complete variable domain, with remaining parts taken from reference TRBV11-3 and TRBJ1-1, reads EAGVVQSPRYKIIEKKQPVAFWCNPISGHNTLYWYLQNLGQGPELLIRYENEEAVDDSQLPKDRFSAERLKGVDSTLKIQPAELGDSAVYLCASSSDMNTEAFFGQGTRLTVV.

V and J are TRBV19 and TRBJ2-3; no definite D call. Germline V gives CDR1 LNHDA, CDR2 SQIVND (reference sequence). The V gene lost 3 bases and the J gene lost 3 bases, with 10 bases spanning the gap. This CDR3 has 14 residues. CDR3 amino acids: CASSISRVTDTQYF. The DNA of the CDR3 is TGTGCCAGTAGTATTTCTAGGGTTACAGATACGCAGTATTTT.

Only one count was recorded for this clonotype. J is TRBJ1-6 and V is TRBV18; 7 bases fit TRBD1. The CDR3 extends over 15 amino acids. J gave up 8 bases and V 6 bases, and 10 bases lay outside the gene matches. Germline CDR1 is KGHSH and CDR2 is LQKENI. The CDR3 nucleotides are TGTGCCAGCTCCCCAGTCTTCACAGGGGATTCACCCCTCCACTTT. It specifies CASSPVFTGDSPLHF.

The CDR3 DNA is TGTGCCAGCAGCCCCGACCATATTAACACTGAAGCTTTCTTT. Translated: CASSPDHINTEAFF. The J gene is TRBJ1-1, the V gene TRBV7-9, with D unresolved. Trimming removed 5 bases at V and 2 bases at J, with 12 bases between. Germline assignment: CDR1 SEHNR and CDR2 FQNEAQ (reference sequence). The CDR3 has 14 amino acids.

This chain uses TRBV5-4 with TRBJ2-7, with 11 bases lining up with TRBD2. This CDR3 is built from 14 residues. With V trimmed by 4 bases and J by 5 bases, 5 bases remained unmatched. From germline, CDR1 is SGHNT and CDR2 YYREEE (reference sequence). CDR3 sequence reads: CASSDSGRDNEQYF. The CDR3 DNA sequence: TGTGCCAGCAGCGATAGCGGGAGGGACAACGAGCAGTACTTC.

This clonotype has a handful of counts. The chain is built from TRBV20-1 and TRBJ2-3; maybe TRBD2 (7 bases). Germline-derived CDR1 and CDR2 are DFQATT and SNEGSKA (reference sequence). This CDR3 contains 15 residues. Trimming pared 3 bases from V and 4 bases from J, leaving 17 bases between. CDR3 nucleotides: TGCAGTGCTAGCGGGGAGGGGGGGGTCGCAGATACGCAGTATTTT. This translates into CSASGEGGVADTQYF.

This chain joins TRBV9 and TRBJ2-5; 9 bases are shared with TRBD1. V lost 3 bases, J lost 5 bases, and 8 bases stayed unmatched. CDR1 is SGDLS, CDR2 YYNGEE, per germline. This CDR3 is 15 amino acids long. The CDR3 region has the DNA TGTGCCAGCAGCGCCCGGGACAGGGTATGGGAGACCCAGTACTTC. Protein: CASSARDRVWETQYF.

J is TRBJ2-1 and V is TRBV7-9; TRBD2 might be the D (6 bases). V gave up 5 bases and J gave up 1 base, with 12 bases separating them. CDR3 length equals 15 residues. The germline gives CDR1 SEHNR, CDR2 FQNEAQ (reference sequence). CDR3 sequence reads: CASSPRLVSYNEQFF. CDR3 nucleotides: TGTGCCAGCAGCCCCAGACTAGTTTCCTACAATGAGCAGTTCTTC.

V and J are TRBV20-1 and TRBJ1-1, with TRBD1 identical over 8 bases. The V and J ends lost 0 bases and 5 bases, in that order; junction bases with no gene match: 2. The germline V gene has CDR1 DFQATT and CDR2 SNEGSKA (reference sequence). This CDR3 has 13 amino acids. As DNA, the CDR3 is TGCAGTGCTAGAGAACAGGGGGAGACTGAAGCTTTCTTT. It is translated as CSAREQGETEAFF.

Sample share makes this clonotype large. This rearrangement joins TRBV10-1 to TRBJ2-3; no clear D gene. CDR3 size: 13 residues. V was clipped by 4 bases and J by 1 base, with 6 bases between them. Germline assignment: CDR1 WNHNN and CDR2 SYGVQD (reference sequence). CDR3 amino acids: CASSAYGTDTQYF. Here the CDR3 DNA reads TGCGCCAGCAGTGCGTACGGCACAGATACGCAGTATTTT.

The gene calls are TRBV24-1 and TRBJ2-7, with TRBD2 identical over 10 bases. Germline V lookup: CDR1 KGHDR, CDR2 SFDVKD. V was pared by 3 bases and J by 2 bases, with 0 bases of the junction left unmatched. The CDR3 spans 14 residues. The CDR3 is CATSDGTSAYEQYF. Written as DNA, the CDR3 is TGTGCCACCAGTGATGGGACTAGCGCCTACGAGCAGTACTTC.

V and J are TRBV7-8 and TRBJ2-5; the match to TRBD2 covers 12 bases. CDR3 size: 15 residues. Germline V gene sequence: CDR1 SGHVS, CDR2 FQNEAQ. Trimming took 5 bases from V and 5 from J; bases not matched to a gene: 6. CDR3 protein: CASSVTSGSWETQYF. The CDR3 DNA follows: TGTGCCAGCAGCGTGACTAGCGGGAGTTGGGAGACCCAGTACTTC. Filled out from reference TRBV7-8 and TRBJ2-5, the complete variable domain reads GAGVSQSPRYKVAKRGQDVALRCDPISGHVSLFWYQQALGQGPEFLTYFQNEAQLDKSGLPSDRFFAERPEGSVSTLKIQRTQQEDSAVYLCASSVTSGSWETQYFGPGTRLLVL.

The chain uses TRBV2 and TRBJ2-4; TRBD1 matches at 9 bases. The CDR3 runs to 13 residues. CDR1 SNHLY and CDR2 FYNNEI come from the germline V gene. V gave up 5 bases and J gave up 5 bases; unmatched junction bases: 1. In nucleotides, the CDR3 is TGTGCCAGCAGTTGGGACAGGGAAAACATTCAGTACTTC. Its protein is CASSWDRENIQYF.

This clonotype is medium-sized by share. The chain couples TRBV24-1 to TRBJ2-1; D is uncertain. Germline lookup yields CDR1 KGHDR and CDR2 SFDVKD. V lost 10 bases, J lost 2 bases, and 8 bases lay in between. The CDR3 length is 12 residues. The CDR3 coding sequence is TGTGCCACTAGGGATGCCTACAATGAGCAGTTCTTC. This translates into CATRDAYNEQFF.

The sample holds a few counts of this clonotype. The chain is built from TRBV5-1 and TRBJ2-5; D perhaps matches TRBD2 (6 bases). Trimming removed 5 bases from V and 5 bases from J, with 16 bases in between. Germline CDR1 reads SGHRS; CDR2 reads YFSETQ. The CDR3 runs to 14 residues. DNA of the CDR3: TGCGCCAGCAGATCGGGAGAAAGGTTGGAGACCCAGTACTTC. Encoded protein: CASRSGERLETQYF.